These T cell receptor beta chains were read from a single sample in a study of regulatory T cells in long-lasting Graves disease. Each CDR3 protein gets one entry after TCRdb re-called the multiplex PCR reads with MiXCR. The repertoire holds about 340,000 distinct CDR3 sequences, with around a fifth as singletons. The starting material was peripheral blood mononuclear cells (PBMCs), obtained when the disease was refractory, from a patient treated with antithyroid drugs. The receptors here all came from a female donor with Graves disease. Each CDR3 is given with its conserved first and last residue. The D gene is left open where the match is weak. Only part of the rows carry a size: once, few, many, or a class if the clone is expanded.

>NA|NA|TRBJ1-1|TRBV7-3
CASSLGLRGVRNTEAFF
TGTGCCAGCAGCTTAGGTCTAAGGGGCGTCCGGAACACTGAAGCTTTCTTT
>NA|NA|TRBJ1-6|TRBV5-6
CASSLRWEYNSPLHF
TGTGCCAGCAGCTTGCGTTGGGAGTATAATTCACCCCTCCACTTT
>NA|few|TRBJ2-2|TRBV10-3
CAITPDSRNTGELFF
TGTGCCATTACTCCTGACAGCCGCAACACCGGGGAGCTGTTTTTT
>NA|NA|TRBJ1-2|TRBV7-9
CASSPGSRNYGYTF
TGTGCCAGCAGCCCGGGATCGCGTAACTATGGCTACACCTTC
>TRBD1|few|TRBJ1-5|TRBV6-1
CASRSTGSQPQHF
TGTGCCAGCAGATCGACAGGGAGTCAGCCCCAGCATTTT
>NA|few|TRBJ1-4|TRBV29-1
CSVRDTYNEKLFF
TGCAGCGTCCGGGACACATATAATGAAAAACTGTTTTTT
>NA|few|TRBJ2-4|TRBV5-1
CASSSAESMTLNIQCF
TGCGCCAGCAGCTCTGCTGAGTCCATGACACTAAACATTCAGTGCTTC
>TRBD1|NA|TRBJ1-6|TRBV15
CATTGAGQEANSPLHF
TGTGCCACCACAGGAGCCGGACAGGAGGCCAATTCACCCCTCCACTTT
>NA|NA|TRBJ1-2|TRBV14
CASSQGPVDYTF
TGTGCCAGCAGCCAAGGTCCTGTGGACTACACCTTC
>NA|many|TRBJ1-2|TRBV6-1
CASTTGPGNNGYTF
TGTGCCAGCACCACAGGCCCAGGGAACAATGGCTACACCTTC
>TRBD1|many|TRBJ1-2|TRBV11-2
CASSLAPRDSYGYTF
TGTGCCAGCAGCTTAGCCCCCCGGGACAGCTATGGCTACACCTTC
>TRBD1|NA|TRBJ1-6|TRBV28
CASSYGTVRFYNSPLHF
TGTGCCAGCAGTTATGGGACAGTGAGATTCTATAATTCACCCCTCCACTTT
>TRBD1|many|TRBJ1-4|TRBV12-3/TRBV12-4
CASSYSGTVNEKLFF
TGTGCCAGCAGTTACTCCGGGACAGTAAATGAAAAACTGTTTTTT
>NA|NA|TRBJ2-7|TRBV7-3
CASSLGSGNEQYF
TGTGCCAGCAGCTTGGGGTCCGGGAACGAGCAGTACTTC
>NA|NA|TRBJ1-5|TRBV20-1
CSAPSYRPILSNQPQHF
TGCAGTGCCCCATCTTACCGACCGATATTAAGCAATCAGCCCCAGCATTTT
>TRBD2|NA|TRBJ2-1|TRBV27
CASSPGTSGSNEQFF
TGTGCCAGCAGTCCCGGGACTAGCGGGAGTAATGAGCAGTTCTTC
>TRBD1|few|TRBJ2-7|TRBV30
CAWSVGTGMLYEQYF
TGTGCCTGGAGTGTTGGGACAGGCATGCTCTACGAGCAGTACTTC
>TRBD1|few|TRBJ1-1|TRBV29-1
CSVFRTGGFTEAFF
TGCAGCGTTTTTCGGACAGGGGGCTTTACTGAAGCTTTCTTT
>TRBD1|many|TRBJ1-5|TRBV2
CASSEVPPSGGQPQHF
TGTGCCAGCAGTGAAGTCCCTCCCTCAGGGGGTCAGCCCCAGCATTTT
>TRBD2|many|TRBJ2-7|TRBV6-2/TRBV6-3
CASSEGLAGGPVAAEQYF
TGTGCCAGCAGTGAGGGACTAGCGGGAGGCCCTGTCGCGGCCGAGCAGTACTTC
>TRBD1|NA|TRBJ1-5|TRBV19
CASSMGQGNQPQHF
TGTGCCAGTAGTATGGGACAGGGCAATCAGCCCCAGCATTTT
>TRBD1|many|TRBJ2-5|TRBV28
CASSRPGQRWQTQYF
TGTGCCAGCAGTAGGCCGGGACAGCGTTGGCAGACCCAGTACTTC
>TRBD2|many|TRBJ2-7|TRBV6-1
CASVRGGGIKLDYEQYF
TGTGCCAGCGTCCGGGGGGGAGGGATTAAACTGGACTACGAGCAGTACTTC
>NA|few|TRBJ2-3|TRBV10-1
CASSDLRDINTDTQYF
TGCGCCAGCAGTGACCTCCGGGACATCAACACAGATACGCAGTATTTT
>TRBD1|NA|TRBJ1-5|TRBV19
CASSDRGDQPQHF
TGTGCCAGTAGTGACAGGGGGGATCAGCCCCAGCATTTT
>NA|NA|TRBJ2-1|TRBV29-1
CSTLRGNEQFF
TGCAGCACCTTACGGGGCAATGAGCAGTTCTTC
>NA|many|TRBJ1-2|TRBV5-1
CASSFDSQTRTYGYTF
TGCGCCAGCAGCTTTGACAGCCAAACTCGCACCTATGGCTACACCTTC
>TRBD1|NA|TRBJ1-2|TRBV7-3
CASSLRDRGRVGYTF
TGTGCCAGCAGCTTAAGAGACAGGGGGCGCGTTGGCTACACCTTC
>NA|NA|TRBJ2-2|TRBV30
CAWSYLNTGELFF
TGTGCCTGGAGTTATCTGAACACCGGGGAGCTGTTTTTT
>NA|many|TRBJ2-7|TRBV27
CASSSSYYEQYF
TGTGCCAGCAGTTCTTCCTACTACGAGCAGTACTTC
>TRBD2|few|TRBJ2-7|TRBV9
CASSPRGSGTYEQYF
TGTGCCAGCAGCCCCCGGGGTAGCGGGACCTACGAGCAGTACTTC
>NA|many|TRBJ2-5|TRBV20-1
CSARDPRGIGGPETQYF
TGCAGTGCTAGAGACCCCAGGGGCATTGGGGGGCCGGAGACCCAGTACTTC
>NA|few|TRBJ1-1|TRBV10-3
CAITEREGTEAFF
TGTGCCATCACTGAACGGGAGGGGACTGAAGCTTTCTTT
>NA|NA|TRBJ1-5|TRBV19
CASSIGKGLRQPQHF
TGTGCCAGTAGTATAGGTAAGGGCTTGAGGCAGCCCCAGCATTTT
>TRBD2|NA|TRBJ2-3|TRBV11-2
CASSFYRSSGGLSDTQYF
TGTGCCAGCAGCTTCTATCGGTCTAGCGGGGGGCTTTCGGATACGCAGTATTTT
>NA|many|TRBJ2-7|TRBV30
CAWSGTASYEQYF
TGTGCCTGGAGTGGGACAGCCTCCTACGAGCAGTACTTC
>NA|many|TRBJ1-2|TRBV27
CASSLGIGIYGYTF
TGTGCCAGCAGTTTGGGGATTGGGATCTATGGCTACACCTTC
>NA|NA|TRBJ2-5|TRBV20-1
CSAREWTRGSGETQYF
TGCAGTGCGAGAGAATGGACCCGGGGCAGCGGAGAGACCCAGTACTTC
>TRBD2|NA|TRBJ2-7|TRBV25-1
CASSPGGLAQGQYF
TGTGCCAGTTCTCCGGGGGGACTAGCGCAGGGGCAGTACTTC
>NA|many|TRBJ1-5|TRBV2
CASRGMGGSNQPQHF
TGTGCCAGCAGGGGGATGGGGGGTAGCAATCAGCCCCAGCATTTT
>TRBD2|many|TRBJ2-7|TRBV6-1
CASFARTSGEQYF
TGTGCCAGCTTCGCAAGGACTAGCGGCGAGCAGTACTTC
>NA|NA|TRBJ1-5|TRBV3-2
CASSPASEDQGQYSNQPQHF
TGTGCCAGCAGCCCGGCCTCTGAGGACCAGGGGCAATATAGCAATCAGCCCCAGCATTTT
>NA|NA|TRBJ1-3|TRBV12-3/TRBV12-4
CASSLGGGSGNTIYF
TGTGCCAGCAGTTTGGGCGGAGGCTCTGGAAACACCATATATTTT
>NA|NA|TRBJ1-2|TRBV6-2/TRBV6-3
CASRMRGLDGYTF
TGTGCCAGCAGGATGAGGGGTCTGGATGGCTACACCTTC
>NA|few|TRBJ1-1|TRBV18
CASSRVGQNTEAFF
TGTGCCAGCTCCCGGGTGGGACAGAACACTGAAGCTTTCTTT
>NA|many|TRBJ1-4|TRBV7-2
CASSPGGGGLVGKLFF
TGTGCCAGCAGCCCGGGGGGTGGGGGGCTAGTTGGAAAACTGTTTTTT
>TRBD1|many|TRBJ2-7|TRBV30
CAWSVVPGTGDPVEQYF
TGTGCCTGGAGTGTCGTCCCCGGGACAGGCGACCCCGTCGAGCAGTACTTC
>NA|NA|TRBJ2-1|TRBV2
CATHLRNEQFF
TGTGCCACACATTTAAGGAATGAGCAGTTCTTC
>NA|NA|TRBJ1-1|TRBV18
CASSPRRYSDTEAFF
TGTGCCAGCTCACCACGTCGGTACTCGGACACTGAAGCTTTCTTT
>TRBD2|NA|TRBJ2-3|TRBV12-3/TRBV12-4
CASRLGLAGTDTQYF
TGTGCCAGCAGATTGGGACTAGCGGGCACAGATACGCAGTATTTT
>TRBD1|NA|TRBJ2-7|TRBV7-2
CASSSRDRRIYEQYF
TGTGCCAGCAGCAGCCGGGACAGGCGTATCTACGAGCAGTACTTC
>TRBD1|NA|TRBJ1-2|TRBV5-1
CASSLVGSQGNAGYTF
TGCGCCAGCAGCTTGGTCGGTTCACAGGGGAATGCTGGCTACACCTTC